These T cell receptor beta chains were read from a single sample in a study of cytomegalovirus exposure and HLA in healthy donors. The method was immunoSEQ multiplex PCR; TCRdb's version includes in-frame clones alone and lacks a portion of them. The repertoire holds about 190,000 clones, with over 70% as singletons. Sequencing was done on a sample of PBMCs. These receptors were obtained from a man in his fifties or sixties in good health and CMV-seronegative. Each CDR3 is given with its conserved first and last residue. The D gene is left open where the match is weak. Only some rows state a clone size, as once, few, many or a class for expanded clones.

j_call,d_call,clone_size,v_call,cdr3_nt,cdr3_aa
TRBJ1-2,-,-,TRBV20-1,TGCAGTGCTTGGAGTGGTGGCTACACCTTC,CSAWSGGYTF
TRBJ2-5,-,-,TRBV7-7,TGTGCCAGCAGCCCTGGGTACGAGGGGACCCAGTACTTC,CASSPGYEGTQYF
TRBJ1-1,TRBD1,-,TRBV4-1,TGCGCCAGCAGCCTTAACAGGGGAAACACTGAAGCTTTCTTT,CASSLNRGNTEAFF
TRBJ1-6,TRBD1,-,TRBV6-6,TGTGCCAGCAGTTACTCATGGACAGGGAATTCACCCCTCCACTTT,CASSYSWTGNSPLHF
TRBJ1-4,-,-,TRBV7-3,TGTGCCAGCAAGGAGCAGACTAATGAAAAACTGTTTTTT,CASKEQTNEKLFF
TRBJ2-1,TRBD1,-,TRBV11-3,TGTGCTTCCAGCCAAAACCAGGGGGCCAATGAGCAGTTCTTC,CASSQNQGANEQFF
TRBJ1-2,TRBD1,-,TRBV7-2,TGTGCCAGCAGCTTAAGCAGGGGGCGAAGTGGTGGCTACACCTTC,CASSLSRGRSGGYTF
TRBJ2-7,-,-,TRBV18,TGTGCCAGCTCACCTAACAGGTACGAGCAGTACTTC,CASSPNRYEQYF
TRBJ2-1,-,-,TRBV7-3,TGTGCCAGCAGCTCCGGACTCAACAATGAGCAGTTCTTC,CASSSGLNNEQFF
TRBJ2-7,-,-,TRBV2,TGTGCCAGCAGTGCCGGAGGTCTCGAGCAGTACTTC,CASSAGGLEQYF
TRBJ1-4,TRBD1,-,TRBV7-2,TGTGCCAGCAGTCTAGGGGGGGACAGGGGTGAAAAACTGTTTTTT,CASSLGGDRGEKLFF
TRBJ1-1,TRBD1,-,TRBV11-2,TGTGCCAGCAGCTTAGGGACCGACAGGGGAACTGAAGCTTTCTTT,CASSLGTDRGTEAFF
TRBJ1-2,-,-,TRBV19,TGTGCCAGTAGTATGAACAGGCCCTATGGCTACACCTTC,CASSMNRPYGYTF
TRBJ2-5,-,-,TRBV15,TGTGCCACCAGCAGAGATGAGGAGGGGATTTACTTC,CATSRDEEGIYF
TRBJ1-1,-,-,TRBV5-4,TGTGCCAGCAGTCCCGGGAATACCGGCGTCACTGAAGCTTTCTTT,CASSPGNTGVTEAFF
TRBJ2-5,-,-,TRBV6-5,TGTGCCAGCAGTTTGGGCGAGACCCAGTACTTC,CASSLGETQYF
TRBJ2-3,TRBD2,once,TRBV19,TGTGCCAGTAGTATTAAACTAGCGGGGGGAACAGATACGCAGTATTTT,CASSIKLAGGTDTQYF
TRBJ1-6,-,-,TRBV27,TGTGCCAGCAAGCCCAGGCACACCGCGTCTCCCCTCCACTTT,CASKPRHTASPLHF
TRBJ2-1,TRBD1,-,TRBV5-4,TGTGCCAGCAGCTTGGTTGGGACAGGGTTCCGTGAGCAGTTCTTC,CASSLVGTGFREQFF
TRBJ1-5,-,-,TRBV6-1,TGTGCCAGCAGTGAAGGAATTGGGGGGAGTCAGCCCCAGCATTTT,CASSEGIGGSQPQHF
TRBJ1-1,-,once,TRBV20-1,TGCAGTGCTAGAGGACAGAAAGCTTTCTTT,CSARGQKAFF
TRBJ1-2,TRBD1,-,TRBV4-1,TGCGCCAGCAGCCCGACAGGGGCACTCTATGGCTACACCTTC,CASSPTGALYGYTF
TRBJ2-1,-,few,TRBV13,TGTGCCAGCAGCCCTAAAGACGGACTCCTAGACAATGAGCAGTTCTTC,CASSPKDGLLDNEQFF
TRBJ2-2,TRBD2,-,TRBV4-3,TGCGCCAGCAGCCAAGATAGACTAGCGGATAACACCGGGGAGCTGTTTTTT,CASSQDRLADNTGELFF
TRBJ1-5,TRBD1,-,TRBV19,TGTGCCAGTAGTAATCGGACAGGGAGACAGCCCCAGCATTTT,CASSNRTGRQPQHF
TRBJ1-2,TRBD1,-,TRBV10-1,TGCGCCTGGCCGGCGGACAGGGGGCTTAACTATGGCTACACCTTC,CAWPADRGLNYGYTF
TRBJ2-2,-,-,TRBV18,TGTGCCAGCTCATCTGACTACACCGGGGAGCTGTTTTTT,CASSSDYTGELFF
TRBJ2-7,-,-,TRBV5-1,TGCGCCAGCAGCCTCGGGGACGAGCAGTACTTC,CASSLGDEQYF